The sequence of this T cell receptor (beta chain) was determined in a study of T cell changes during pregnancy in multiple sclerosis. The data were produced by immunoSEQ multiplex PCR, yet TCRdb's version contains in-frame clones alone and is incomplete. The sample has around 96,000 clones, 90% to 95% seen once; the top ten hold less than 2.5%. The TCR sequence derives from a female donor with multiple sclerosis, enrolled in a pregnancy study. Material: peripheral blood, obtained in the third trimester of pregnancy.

The CDR3 protein is CASSSGQGYEQYF. CDR3 coding DNA: TGTGCCAGCAGCTCTGGACAGGGCTACGAGCAGTACTTC. The V call is TRBV5-4, the J call TRBJ2-7; 8 bases agree with TRBD1. CDR3 length: 13 residues. The junction had 2 bases not matched to a gene; V was cut back by 3 bases and J by 3 bases. The germline V gene has CDR1 SGHNT and CDR2 YYREEE (reference sequence).